A single sample is the source of the 11 T cell receptor beta chains below, sequenced in a study of type 1 and type 2 diabetes patients. The PCR template was genomic DNA. A primer set of 30 forward and 13 reverse primers amplified the CDR3. TCRdb used MiXCR to reprocess the multiplex PCR reads, holding one entry per CDR3 protein. The data contain some 250,000 distinct CDR3 sequences, 47% of them seen just once; the ten biggest clones take up around 15%. The sequenced material came from peripheral blood mononuclear cells (PBMCs). These receptors all come from a man in his late teens or twenties with type 2 diabetes.

The chain is built from TRBV12-3 or TRBV12-4 and TRBJ2-1; tentative D call: TRBD1 (6 bases). The CDR3 covers 15 residues. Deletions cut 3 bases from V and 6 bases from J, with 15 bases between. The CDR3 DNA follows: TGTGCCAGCAGTTTGGGGCAGGGGTCAGTCAATGAGCAGTTCTTC. Its protein is CASSLGQGSVNEQFF.

The V gene is TRBV6-5, the J gene TRBJ2-3; TRBD1 aligns across 9 bases. The length of the CDR3 is 15 residues. Germline CDR1 and CDR2: MNHEY and SVGAGI. The V and J ends lost 4 bases and 5 bases, in that order; junction bases with no gene match: 7. Here the CDR3 reads CASSFTGQGGDTQYF. CDR3 in DNA: TGTGCCAGCAGTTTTACGGGACAGGGAGGAGATACGCAGTATTTT.

Comment on this clonotype: A much larger clone lies one base from this, so it may be a read error. The V gene is TRBV25-1, the J gene TRBJ2-1; a weak D match, TRBD1 (5 bases). This CDR3 is built from 12 residues. The germline V gene has CDR1 MGHDK and CDR2 SYGVNS. Trimming took off 1 base at V and 10 bases at J, with 8 bases between the two ends. The CDR3 sequence: CASSESGYEQFF. The CDR3 DNA is TGTGCCAGCAGTGAATCAGGGTACGAGCAGTTCTTC. Full variable domain (outside the CDR3, taken from reference TRBV25-1 and TRBJ2-1): EADIYQTPRYLVIGTGKKITLECSQTMGHDKMYWYQQDPGMELHLIHYSYGVNSTEKGDLSSESTVSRIRTEHFPLTLESARPSHTSQYLCASSESGYEQFFGPGTRLTVL.

The J gene is TRBJ2-1, the V gene TRBV5-1, with 7 bases identical to TRBD2. CDR3 length: 11 amino acids. Per the germline V gene, CDR1 is SGHRS and CDR2 is YFSETQ. V lost 3 bases and J lost 10; bases outside the gene matches: 1. CDR3: CASSWGLEQFF. The CDR3 DNA reads as TGCGCCAGCAGCTGGGGACTAGAGCAGTTCTTC.

This chain links TRBV12-3 or TRBV12-4 with TRBJ2-4; unclear D gene. The CDR3 runs 17 residues. Trimming left V 0 bases short and J 1 base short, with 13 bases between. CDR3 region: CASSLAAGTSAKNIQYF. CDR3 bases: TGTGCCAGCAGTTTAGCGGCCGGCACTTCGGCCAAAAACATTCAGTACTTC.

The V gene is TRBV9, the J gene TRBJ2-2; 16 nucleotides agree with TRBD2. The junction had 3 bases not matched to a gene; V was cut back by 4 bases and J by 0 bases. CDR1 is SGDLS and CDR2 is YYNGEE in the germline V gene. The CDR3 totals 18 residues. Written as DNA, the CDR3 is TGTGCCAGCAGCCACGGGACTAGCGGGGGGGCGAACACCGGGGAGCTGTTTTTT. Amino acid sequence: CASSHGTSGGANTGELFF.

V is TRBV5-6 and J is TRBJ1-2; 7 nucleotides agree with TRBD1. V was pared by 3 bases and J by 0 bases, with 11 bases of the junction left unmatched. CDR1 and CDR2 (germline): SGHDT, YYEEEE. This CDR3 is 17 amino acids long. In DNA, the CDR3 is TGTGCCAGCAGCTGGACAGGAGGCCCCGACACTAACTATGGCTACACCTTC. This codes for CASSWTGGPDTNYGYTF.

This clonotype was seen ten or more times. The chain has TRBV30 and TRBJ2-7; weak D call: TRBD2 (6 bases). The CDR3 totals 14 residues. V was pared by 3 bases and J by 3 bases, with 15 bases between. Germline-derived CDR1 and CDR2 are GTSNPN and SVGIG (reference sequence). The CDR3 coding sequence is TGTGCCTGGAGCCGCGGGACCAGCGGCTACGAGCAGTACTTC. It translates to CAWSRGTSGYEQYF.

The chain combines TRBV25-1 with TRBJ1-4, with TRBD1 as a possible D gene (5 bases). Germline CDR1 MGHDK, CDR2 SYGVNS. The V and J ends lost 6 bases and 0 bases respectively, with 11 bases between them. The CDR3 extends over 15 amino acids. CDR3 sequence reads: CASSRGTSTNEKLFF. CDR3 sequence (DNA): TGTGCCAGCAGCCGAGGGACTTCAACTAATGAAAAACTGTTTTTT.

In this sample, this clonotype turned up a few times. The J gene is TRBJ2-5, the V gene TRBV24-1; the D gene could be TRBD1 or TRBD2 (5 bases each). Trimming stripped 3 bases from V and 1 base from J, with 14 bases between. This CDR3 spans 16 amino acids. From germline, CDR1 is KGHDR and CDR2 SFDVKD. CDR3 residues: CATSDPARDPQETQYF. In DNA, the CDR3 is TGTGCCACCAGTGATCCCGCCCGGGACCCCCAAGAGACCCAGTACTTC.

V is TRBV9 and J is TRBJ2-1; 8 bases align to TRBD1. Germline-derived CDR1 and CDR2 are SGDLS and YYNGEE. V gave up 0 bases and J gave up 9 bases; unmatched junction bases: 8. This CDR3 comprises 15 residues. The CDR3 DNA sequence: TGTGCCAGCAGCGTAGGCAGGGGGCATCTTGGTGAGCAGTTCTTC. It yields the protein CASSVGRGHLGEQFF. Full variable domain (rest looked up from reference TRBV9 and TRBJ2-1): DSGVTQTPKHLITATGQRVTLRCSPRSGDLSVYWYQQSLDQGLQFLIQYYNGEERAKGNILERFSAQQFPDLHSELNLSSLELGDSALYFCASSVGRGHLGEQFFGPGTRLTVL.